Listed here are 2 T cell receptor beta chains from one sample, sequenced in a study of T cells in Graves' hyperthyroidism and ophthalmopathy. Regions amplified from RNA transcripts were the TCR beta CDR3 regions. First-round RT-PCR with HTBI primers amplified the TCR CDR3 region. Using its own MiXCR run on the multiplex PCR reads, TCRdb lists one record per CDR3 protein. This sample yields more than 500,000 distinct CDR3 sequences, of which about 16% are seen a single time; around 32% belongs to the top ten. The material sequenced was blood. Receptor source: a woman in her thirties with Graves' ophthalmopathy.

This clonotype was seen ten or more times. The chain is built from TRBV20-1 and TRBJ2-7, with TRBD2 matching 12 bases. Trimming took 3 bases from V and 3 from J; bases not matched to a gene: 3. CDR1 and CDR2 from the germline V gene are DFQATT and SNEGSKA (reference sequence). The CDR3 runs to 14 residues. The CDR3 bases are TGCAGTGCTAGCCCGACTAGCGGGAGCTACGAGCAGTACTTC. Translated: CSASPTSGSYEQYF.

This clonotype was seen a few times. The CDR3 DNA follows: TGCAGTGCTAGCGCGGGCTCTGGGGCCAACGTCCTGACTTTC. Protein sequence: CSASAGSGANVLTF. V is TRBV20-1 and J is TRBJ2-6; TRBD2 is a possible D gene (5 bases). Germline V gene data show CDR1 as DFQATT and CDR2 as SNEGSKA (reference sequence). Trimming took 3 bases from V and 0 from J, leaving 6 bases between them. The CDR3 is made up of 14 amino acids.